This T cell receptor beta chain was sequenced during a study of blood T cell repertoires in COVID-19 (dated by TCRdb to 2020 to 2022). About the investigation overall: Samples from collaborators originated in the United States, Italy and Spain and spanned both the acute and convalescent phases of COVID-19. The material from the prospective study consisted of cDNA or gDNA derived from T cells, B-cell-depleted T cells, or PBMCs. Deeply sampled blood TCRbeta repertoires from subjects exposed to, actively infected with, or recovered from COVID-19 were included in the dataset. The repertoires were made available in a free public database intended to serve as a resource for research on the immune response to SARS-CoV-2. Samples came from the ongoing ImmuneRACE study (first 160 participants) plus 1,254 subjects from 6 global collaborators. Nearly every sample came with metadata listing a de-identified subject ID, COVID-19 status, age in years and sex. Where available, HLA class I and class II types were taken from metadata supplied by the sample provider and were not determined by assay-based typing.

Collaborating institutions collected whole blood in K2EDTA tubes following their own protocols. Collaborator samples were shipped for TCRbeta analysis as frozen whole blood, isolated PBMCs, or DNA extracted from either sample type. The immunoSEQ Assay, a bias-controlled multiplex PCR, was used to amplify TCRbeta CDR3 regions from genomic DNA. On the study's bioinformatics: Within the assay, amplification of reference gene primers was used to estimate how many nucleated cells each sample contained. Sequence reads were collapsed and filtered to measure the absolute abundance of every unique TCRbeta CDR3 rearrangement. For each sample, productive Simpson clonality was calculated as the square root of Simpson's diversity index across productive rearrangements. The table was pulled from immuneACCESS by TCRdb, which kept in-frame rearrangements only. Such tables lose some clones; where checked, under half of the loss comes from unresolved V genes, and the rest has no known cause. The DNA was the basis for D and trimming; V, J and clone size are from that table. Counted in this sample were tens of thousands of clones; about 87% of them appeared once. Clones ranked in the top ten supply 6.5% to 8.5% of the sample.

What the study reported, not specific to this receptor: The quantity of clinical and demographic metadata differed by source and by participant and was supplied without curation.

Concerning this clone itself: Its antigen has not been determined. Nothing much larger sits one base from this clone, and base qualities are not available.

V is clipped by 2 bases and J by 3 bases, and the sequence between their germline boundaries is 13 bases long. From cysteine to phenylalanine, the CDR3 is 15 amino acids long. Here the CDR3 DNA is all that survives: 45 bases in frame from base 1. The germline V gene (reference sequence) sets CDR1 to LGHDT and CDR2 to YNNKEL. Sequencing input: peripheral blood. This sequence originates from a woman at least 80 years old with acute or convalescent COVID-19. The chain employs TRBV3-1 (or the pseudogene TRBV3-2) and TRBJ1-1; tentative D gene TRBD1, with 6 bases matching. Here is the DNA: TGTGCCAGCAGCCAACGGGCAGGGGCAGACACTGAAGCTTTCTTT. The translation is CASSQRAGADTEAFF.